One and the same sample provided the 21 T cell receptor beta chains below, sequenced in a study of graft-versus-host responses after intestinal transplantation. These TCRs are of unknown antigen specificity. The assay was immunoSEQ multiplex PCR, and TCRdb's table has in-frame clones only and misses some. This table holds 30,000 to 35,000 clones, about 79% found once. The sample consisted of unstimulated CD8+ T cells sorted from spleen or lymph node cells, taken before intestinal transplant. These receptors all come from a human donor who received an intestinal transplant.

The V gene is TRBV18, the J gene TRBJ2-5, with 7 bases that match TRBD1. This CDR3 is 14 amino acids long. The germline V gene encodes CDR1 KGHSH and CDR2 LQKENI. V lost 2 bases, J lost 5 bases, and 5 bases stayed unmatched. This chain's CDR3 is CASSPDRVWETQYF. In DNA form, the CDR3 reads TGTGCCAGCTCACCAGACAGGGTATGGGAGACCCAGTACTTC.

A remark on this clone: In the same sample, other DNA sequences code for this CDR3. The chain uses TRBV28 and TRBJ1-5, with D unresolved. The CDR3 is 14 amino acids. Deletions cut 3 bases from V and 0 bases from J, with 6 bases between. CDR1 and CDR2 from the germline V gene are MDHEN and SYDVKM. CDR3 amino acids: CASSFRGSNQPQHF. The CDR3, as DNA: TGTGCCAGCAGTTTTCGGGGTAGCAATCAGCCCCAGCATTTT.

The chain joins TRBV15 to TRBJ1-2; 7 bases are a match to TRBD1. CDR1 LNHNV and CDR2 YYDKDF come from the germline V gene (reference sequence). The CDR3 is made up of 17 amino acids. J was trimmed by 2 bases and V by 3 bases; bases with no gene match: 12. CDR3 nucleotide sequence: TGTGCCACCAGCAGGATGTACCGGGACAGCGGGAACTATGGCTACACCTTC. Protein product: CATSRMYRDSGNYGYTF.

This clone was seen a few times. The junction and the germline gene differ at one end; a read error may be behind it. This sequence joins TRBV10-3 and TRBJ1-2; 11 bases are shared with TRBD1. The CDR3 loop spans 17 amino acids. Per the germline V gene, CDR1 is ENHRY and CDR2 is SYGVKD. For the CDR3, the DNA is TGTGCCAGCAGTTACGCGGGGACAGGGGGTAGGAACTATGGCTACACCTTC. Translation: CASSYAGTGGRNYGYTF.

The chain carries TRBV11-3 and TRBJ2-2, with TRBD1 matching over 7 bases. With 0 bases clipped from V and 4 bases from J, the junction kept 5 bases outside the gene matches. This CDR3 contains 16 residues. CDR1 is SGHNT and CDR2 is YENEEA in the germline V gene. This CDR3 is CASSLDWTGTTGELFF. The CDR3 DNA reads TGTGCCAGCAGCTTAGATTGGACAGGTACCACCGGGGAGCTGTTTTTT. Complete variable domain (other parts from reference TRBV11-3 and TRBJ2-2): EAGVVQSPRYKIIEKKQPVAFWCNPISGHNTLYWYLQNLGQGPELLIRYENEEAVDDSQLPKDRFSAERLKGVDSTLKIQPAELGDSAVYLCASSLDWTGTTGELFFGEGSRLTVL.

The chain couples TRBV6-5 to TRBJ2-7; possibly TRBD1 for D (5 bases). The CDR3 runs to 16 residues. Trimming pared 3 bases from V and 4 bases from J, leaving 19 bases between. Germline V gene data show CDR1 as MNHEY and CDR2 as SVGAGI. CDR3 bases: TGTGCCAGCAGTTATATGCTTGGACACAAATCATACGAGCAGTACTTC. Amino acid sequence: CASSYMLGHKSYEQYF.

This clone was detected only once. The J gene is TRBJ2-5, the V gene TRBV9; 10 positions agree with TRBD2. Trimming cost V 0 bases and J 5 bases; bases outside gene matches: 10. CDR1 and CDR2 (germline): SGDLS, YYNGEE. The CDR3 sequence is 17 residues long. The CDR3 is CASSVGVSGRDFETQYF. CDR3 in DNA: TGTGCCAGCAGCGTAGGAGTCAGCGGGAGGGACTTCGAGACCCAGTACTTC.

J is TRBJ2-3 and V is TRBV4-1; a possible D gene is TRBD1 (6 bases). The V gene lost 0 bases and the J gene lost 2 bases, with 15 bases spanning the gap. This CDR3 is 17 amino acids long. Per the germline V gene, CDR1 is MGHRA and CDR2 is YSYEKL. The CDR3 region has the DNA TGCGCCAGCAGCCAAGATCCCCCTGGGGGCTTCACAGATACGCAGTATTTT. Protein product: CASSQDPPGGFTDTQYF.

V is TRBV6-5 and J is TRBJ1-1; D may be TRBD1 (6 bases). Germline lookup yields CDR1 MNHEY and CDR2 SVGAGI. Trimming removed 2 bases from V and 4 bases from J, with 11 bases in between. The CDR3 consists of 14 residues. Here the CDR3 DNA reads TGTGCCAGCAGTTACAAAGGGGGGGGCACTGAAGCTTTCTTT. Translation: CASSYKGGGTEAFF.

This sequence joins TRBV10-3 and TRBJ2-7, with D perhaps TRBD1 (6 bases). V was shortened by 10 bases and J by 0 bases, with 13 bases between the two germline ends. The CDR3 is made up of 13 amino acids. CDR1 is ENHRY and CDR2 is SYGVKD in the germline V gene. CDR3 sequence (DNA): TGTGCCACCCTCCACAGGGACTCCTACGAGCAGTACTTC. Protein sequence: CATLHRDSYEQYF.

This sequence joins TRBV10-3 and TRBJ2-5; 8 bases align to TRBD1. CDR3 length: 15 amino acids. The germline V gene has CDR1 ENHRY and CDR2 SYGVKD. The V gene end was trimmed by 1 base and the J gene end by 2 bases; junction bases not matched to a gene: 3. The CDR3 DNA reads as TGTGCCATCAGTGAGTTAGGGACAGGACAAGAGACCCAGTACTTC. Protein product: CAISELGTGQETQYF.

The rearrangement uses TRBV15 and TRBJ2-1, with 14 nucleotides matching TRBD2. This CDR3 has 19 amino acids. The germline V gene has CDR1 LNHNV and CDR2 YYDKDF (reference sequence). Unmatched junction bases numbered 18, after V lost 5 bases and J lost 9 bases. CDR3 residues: CATSGPGTSGGEPFGEQFF. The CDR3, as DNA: TGTGCCACCAGCGGCCCCGGGACTAGCGGGGGAGAGCCCTTCGGTGAGCAGTTCTTC.

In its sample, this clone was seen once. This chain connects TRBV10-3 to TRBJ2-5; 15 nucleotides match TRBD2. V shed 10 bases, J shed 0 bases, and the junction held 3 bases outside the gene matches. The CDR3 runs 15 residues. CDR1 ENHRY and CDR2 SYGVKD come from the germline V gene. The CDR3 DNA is TGTGCCACGGGACTAGCGGGAGGCTACCAAGAGACCCAGTACTTC. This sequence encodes CATGLAGGYQETQYF.

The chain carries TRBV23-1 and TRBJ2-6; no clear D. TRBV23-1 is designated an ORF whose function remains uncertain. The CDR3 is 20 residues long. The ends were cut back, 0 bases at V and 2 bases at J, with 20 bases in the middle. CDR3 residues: CASSQSPDPVKQAGANVLTF. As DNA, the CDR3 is TGCGCCAGCAGTCAATCGCCCGACCCCGTTAAGCAGGCTGGGGCCAACGTCCTGACTTTC.

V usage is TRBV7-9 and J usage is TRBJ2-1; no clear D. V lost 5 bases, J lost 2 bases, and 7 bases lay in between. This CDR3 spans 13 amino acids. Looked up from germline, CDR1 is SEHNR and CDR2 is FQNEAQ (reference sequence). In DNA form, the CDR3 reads TGTGCCAGCAGCCTATCCACCTACAATGAGCAGTTCTTC. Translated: CASSLSTYNEQFF.

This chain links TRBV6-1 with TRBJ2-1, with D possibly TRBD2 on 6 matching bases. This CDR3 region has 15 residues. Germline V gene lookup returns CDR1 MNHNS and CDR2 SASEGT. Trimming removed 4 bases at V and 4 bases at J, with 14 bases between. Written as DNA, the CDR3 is TGTGCCAGCAGTGCAGGGTCTAGCGATTACAATGAGCAGTTCTTC. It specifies CASSAGSSDYNEQFF.

CDR3 loop: CAWSSGLAEETQYF. Here the CDR3 DNA reads TGTGCCTGGAGCTCGGGACTAGCAGAAGAGACCCAGTACTTC. This chain connects TRBV30 to TRBJ2-5; 9 nucleotides match TRBD2. CDR1 GTSNPN and CDR2 SVGIG come from the germline V gene (reference sequence). The CDR3 is made up of 14 amino acids. Trimming removed 3 bases from V and 3 bases from J; junction bases left unmatched: 5.

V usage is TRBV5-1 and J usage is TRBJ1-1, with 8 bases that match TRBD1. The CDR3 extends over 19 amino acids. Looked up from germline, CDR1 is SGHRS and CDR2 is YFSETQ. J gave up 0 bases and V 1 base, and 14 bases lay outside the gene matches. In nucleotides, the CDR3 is TGCGCCAGCAGCTTGTTCCCTGAGACAGGGGAACTTATGAACACTGAAGCTTTCTTT. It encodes CASSLFPETGELMNTEAFF.

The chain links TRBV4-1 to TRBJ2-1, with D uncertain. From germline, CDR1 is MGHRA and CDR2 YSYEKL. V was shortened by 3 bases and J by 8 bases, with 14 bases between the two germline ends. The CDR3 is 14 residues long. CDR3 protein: CASSQSSGVYEQFF. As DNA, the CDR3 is TGCGCCAGCAGCCAGAGTAGTGGTGTCTATGAGCAGTTCTTC.

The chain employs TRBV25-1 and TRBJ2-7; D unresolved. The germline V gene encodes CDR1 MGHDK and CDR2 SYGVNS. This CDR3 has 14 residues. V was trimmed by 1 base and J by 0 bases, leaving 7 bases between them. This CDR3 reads CASSESGSSYEQYF. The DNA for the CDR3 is TGTGCCAGCAGTGAATCTGGCAGCTCCTACGAGCAGTACTTC.

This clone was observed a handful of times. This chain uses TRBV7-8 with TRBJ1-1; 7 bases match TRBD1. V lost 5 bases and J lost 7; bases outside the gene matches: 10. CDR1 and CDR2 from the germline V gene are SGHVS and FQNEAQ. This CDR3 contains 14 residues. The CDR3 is CASSLTGEVGEAFF. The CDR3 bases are TGTGCCAGCAGCCTAACAGGGGAGGTGGGTGAAGCTTTCTTT.